This paragraph covers one T cell receptor beta chain sequence. No antigen is known for it. The data stem from a study of PD-1 blockade in classical Hodgkin lymphoma. Overall study context: Nivolumab was given intravenously to patients at 3 mg/kg every 2 weeks.

Germline V lookup: CDR1 SGHRS, CDR2 YFSETQ. The CDR3 consists of 15 residues. Between the trimmed V and J ends, which lost 0 bases and 0 bases, there was a span of 7 bases. With no exception, relapse followed autologous stem cell transplantation in all patients, and brentuximab vedotin exposure varied. Sequencing used immunoSEQ multiplex PCR; TCRdb keeps in-frame clones, though not all of them. The sample has 50,000 to 65,000 clones; 88% are singletons. Study-level results: Initiation of nivolumab under 1 year after ASCT led to exclusion of patients.

The chain carries TRBV5-1 and TRBJ1-3; D not certain. Sequencing was performed on peripheral blood mononuclear cells (PBMCs), taken before the second cycle of nivolumab. This sequence originates from a human donor with classical Hodgkin lymphoma. The CDR3 nucleotides are TGCGCCAGCAGCTTGGGCAGGCCCTCTGGAAACACCATATATTTT. Residues: CASSLGRPSGNTIYF.